These T cell receptor beta chains were read from a single sample in a study of blood T cells in healthy people across ages. TCRdb independently ran MiXCR on the 5' RACE reads; one entry per CDR3 protein. The sample has fewer than 2 million distinct CDR3 sequences; roughly two fifths are singletons. Sequenced sample: blood. The receptor source for this set is a human donor in good health. CDR3s include the opening cysteine and the closing phenylalanine or tryptophan. A D gene is named only where the DNA matches it firmly. Some rows have no size entry. The others give once, few or many, or a class for an expanded clone.

TRBD2,TRBV7-2,TRBJ2-3,few,TGTGCCAGCAGCTTAGGGGGCGGGGGGCGGGGAGATACGCAGTATTTT,CASSLGGGGRGDTQYF
.,TRBV7-2,TRBJ1-4,.,TGTGCCAGCAGCTTAGGGGGCAGTGAAGGTGAAAAACTGTTTTTT,CASSLGGSEGEKLFF
.,TRBV20-1,TRBJ1-1,.,TGCAGTGCTAGCCCCCTCAAAAACCTCCTAGGCAGACAAGCTTTCTTT,CSASPLKNLLGRQAFF
.,TRBV20-1,TRBJ1-2,many,TGCAGTGCTAGAGATGGCCGGCTTAACATCCATCACCGGTTATATGGCTACACCTTC,CSARDGRLNIHHRLYGYTF
.,TRBV29-1,TRBJ2-3,.,TGCAGCGTTGGAGGGTCCGCAGATACGCAGTATTTT,CSVGGSADTQYF
.,TRBV4-3,TRBJ1-6,few,TGCGCCAGCAGCCAAGATCCCCCAACGGGGGAGAATTCACCCCTCCACTTT,CASSQDPPTGENSPLHF
TRBD1,TRBV20-1,TRBJ1-2,many,TGCAGTGCTAGGACAGGGGGCAACTATGGCTACACCTTC,CSARTGGNYGYTF
.,TRBV7-2,TRBJ2-5,few,TGTGCCAGCAGCTGGAGGCGGGGCCAAGAGACCCAGTACTTC,CASSWRRGQETQYF
TRBD1,TRBV7-2,TRBJ2-1,many,TGTGCCAGCAGCTTAGACAGGGGTGATGAGCAGTTCTTC,CASSLDRGDEQFF
.,TRBV5-5,TRBJ1-2,.,TGTGCCAGCAGCTTATCAGGGGTCGGGCTCTATGGCTACACCTTC,CASSLSGVGLYGYTF
.,TRBV20-1,TRBJ1-6,.,TGCAGTGCTGTCCGGCCCTCACGCTCAGCGAATTCACCCCTCCACTTT,CSAVRPSRSANSPLHF
TRBD1,TRBV27,TRBJ2-1,few,TGTGCCAGCAGCCAAACCCGACAGGGTCTCAATGAGCAGTTCTTC,CASSQTRQGLNEQFF
.,TRBV4-3,TRBJ1-5,.,TGCGCCAGCAGCCAAGATATTGCACGTAATCAGCCCCAGCATTTT,CASSQDIARNQPQHF
.,TRBV11-3,TRBJ1-4,.,TGTGCCAGCAAGCAGGATGGTGAAAAACTGTTTTTT,CASKQDGEKLFF
.,TRBV7-8,TRBJ2-1,few,TGTGCCAGCAGGCGGGGAAAATCCTACAATGAGCAGTTCTTC,CASRRGKSYNEQFF
.,TRBV20-1,TRBJ2-2,many,TGCAGTGCTTTTTTCGCCCAGGCAAACACCGGGGAGCTGTTTTTT,CSAFFAQANTGELFF
TRBD1,TRBV29-1,TRBJ2-7,.,TGCAGCGGTGAAGGGGGACAGGTCTACGAGCAGTACTTC,CSGEGGQVYEQYF
.,TRBV5-6,TRBJ2-7,.,TGTGCCAGCAGGACCGGGACGGATAACTACGAGCAGTACTTC,CASRTGTDNYEQYF
.,TRBV4-3,TRBJ1-2,few,TGCGCCAGCAGCCAAGACAGGGTAGCTGGGTATGGCTACACCTTC,CASSQDRVAGYGYTF
.,TRBV28,TRBJ2-6,.,TGTGCCAGCAGTTTGTATCCTTCTGGGGCCAACGTCCGGACTTTC,CASSLYPSGANVRTF
.,TRBV6-6,TRBJ1-6,many,TGTGCCAGCAGTTACTCACCCAATTCACCCCTCCACTTT,CASSYSPNSPLHF
TRBD1,TRBV7-2,TRBJ1-1,few,TGTGCCAGCAGCTTACCGGGACAGACCAGCAAGAACACTGAAGCTTTCTTT,CASSLPGQTSKNTEAFF
.,TRBV10-3,TRBJ1-1,.,TGTGCCATCAGTGAGTCGTCAGGGATATTCCACACTGAAGCTTTCTTT,CAISESSGIFHTEAFF
.,TRBV4-3,TRBJ1-1,.,TGCGCCAGCAGCCAAGGTGGCACATACACTGAAGCTTTCTTT,CASSQGGTYTEAFF
.,TRBV6-5,TRBJ2-7,.,TGTGCCAGCAGTTACTCATGGGGGGGCCCAACTATAACCTACGAGCAGTACTTC,CASSYSWGGPTITYEQYF
.,TRBV12-3/TRBV12-4,TRBJ1-1,.,TGTGCCAGCAGTTTTAGGGTCCGGGCTGGAGCTTTCTTT,CASSFRVRAGAFF
TRBD2,TRBV5-1,TRBJ2-7,.,TGCGCCAGCAGCTTGAATTCCGGGGGGGCCTTCGAGCAGTACTTC,CASSLNSGGAFEQYF
TRBD1,TRBV27,TRBJ2-7,.,TGTGCCAGCAGTTTAAAACAGGGGTCATTTGTTTACGAGCAGTACTTC,CASSLKQGSFVYEQYF
TRBD2,TRBV7-2,TRBJ2-3,.,TGTGCCAGCAGCTTAGCGTCTAGCGGGGGGCGCACAGATACGCAGTATTTT,CASSLASSGGRTDTQYF
.,TRBV20-1,TRBJ1-1,.,TGCAGTGCTAGACGACGGACCACTGAAGCTTTCTTT,CSARRRTTEAFF
TRBD1,TRBV6-2/TRBV6-3,TRBJ2-6,many,TGTGCCAGCAGTTTACAGGGGGCTGGGGCCAACGTCCTGACTTTC,CASSLQGAGANVLTF
.,TRBV7-9,TRBJ2-1,.,TGTGCCAGCAGCTTTAACGGGGTTGATGAGCAGTTCTTC,CASSFNGVDEQFF
.,TRBV9,TRBJ2-1,few,TGTGCCAGCAGCGCCGTAGCATATGAGCAGTTCTTC,CASSAVAYEQFF
.,TRBV4-3,TRBJ1-6,.,TGCGCCAGCAGCCGCACCGGACGGAGCTATAATTCACCCCTCCACTTT,CASSRTGRSYNSPLHF
TRBD1,TRBV4-1,TRBJ1-2,.,TGCGCCAGCAGCCGCACCGGACAGGGTAGCTACACCTTC,CASSRTGQGSYTF
.,TRBV15,TRBJ1-5,few,TGTGCCACCAGCGGACAAAGAGGAGGGCTGGAGCCCCAGCATTTT,CATSGQRGGLEPQHF
.,TRBV7-8,TRBJ2-1,.,TGTGCCAGCAGCTTAGGTCCGGGAAGGGATGAGCAGTTCTTC,CASSLGPGRDEQFF
.,TRBV20-1,TRBJ2-6,.,TGCAGTGCTAGACGGAGCTCTGGGGCCAACGTCCTGACTTTC,CSARRSSGANVLTF
.,TRBV12-3/TRBV12-4,TRBJ1-2,.,TGTGCCAGCAACGAAGCCGGGACCTTCTATGGCTACACCTTC,CASNEAGTFYGYTF
.,TRBV29-1,TRBJ2-1,few,TGCAGCGTGAGGACCATTGAGCAGTTCTTC,CSVRTIEQFF
.,TRBV19,TRBJ2-5,.,TGTGCCAGTAGTACTCCCGAAAGTTTCTCAGAGACCCAGTACTTC,CASSTPESFSETQYF
TRBD1,TRBV12-3/TRBV12-4,TRBJ1-5,.,TGTGCCAGCAGTCCTAGACAGGGTGGTTATGGAATGCCCCAGCATTTT,CASSPRQGGYGMPQHF
TRBD1,TRBV6-2/TRBV6-3,TRBJ1-1,.,TGTGCCACTATACCGGGACAGGGGATGGCTGAAGCTTTCTTT,CATIPGQGMAEAFF
.,TRBV7-9,TRBJ2-6,few,TGTGCCAGCAGCTCTAACCCTGTCTGGGGGGCCAACGTCCTGACTTTC,CASSSNPVWGANVLTF
.,TRBV15,TRBJ1-5,few,TGTGCCACCAGCAGAGGTACAGATCAGCCCCAGCATTTT,CATSRGTDQPQHF
TRBD1,TRBV7-6,TRBJ2-7,.,TGTGCCAGCCTGCGTCGGACAGGGAGTAATCGATCCTACGAGCAGTACTTC,CASLRRTGSNRSYEQYF
.,TRBV19,TRBJ2-3,.,TGTGCCAGTATGAAGATGGGGGCAGATACGCAGTATTTT,CASMKMGADTQYF
.,TRBV20-1,TRBJ1-2,.,TGCAGTGCTAGAGATCGTCCCGGGGCCCACTATGGCTACACCTTC,CSARDRPGAHYGYTF
TRBD2,TRBV12-3/TRBV12-4,TRBJ2-7,.,TGTGCCAGCAGTTCGATACGGCGGGGGTCCTACGAGCAGTACTTC,CASSSIRRGSYEQYF
.,TRBV28,TRBJ2-3,few,TGTGCCAGCAGAAGATTAGGGTCCCCTTCGCAGTATTTT,CASRRLGSPSQYF
.,TRBV12-5,TRBJ2-4,.,TGTGCTAGTGGTTTGGTACTCGGACAGCTAGCCAAAAACATTCAGTACTTC,CASGLVLGQLAKNIQYF